The rows below give T cell receptor beta chains drawn from one sample of a study of blood T cell repertoires in COVID-19. TCRdb's table, derived via immunoSEQ multiplex PCR, lists solely in-frame clones and lacks some. Of about 130,000 clones listed, around 88% are singletons. Sequencing input: peripheral blood. All receptors come from a man between 50 and 59 years old with acute or convalescent COVID-19. Each CDR3 is given with its conserved first and last residue. D genes are given only for firm matches. A clone size is listed for some rows: how often the clone was seen (once, few, many), or a class if it is expanded.

>TRBJ2-3|14|TRBV19|-|-
TGTGCCAGTAGTATGAAGCGGAGCACAGATACGCAGTATTTT
CASSMKRSTDTQYF
>TRBJ1-2|15|TRBV5-1|-|-
TGCGCCAGCAGCTTGGTTGCGGGGGGCAACTATGGCTACACCTTC
CASSLVAGGNYGYTF
>TRBJ1-5|12|TRBV28|-|-
TGTGCCAGCACAGGGGTGCGACAGCCCCAGCATTTT
CASTGVRQPQHF
>TRBJ1-2|12|TRBV10-3|-|-
TGTGCCATCAGCATAGCTAACTATGGCTACACCTTC
CAISIANYGYTF
>TRBJ1-1|15|TRBV2|-|-
TGTGCCAGCAGCCGCGAGGCGGGGATGTACACTGAAGCTTTCTTT
CASSREAGMYTEAFF
>TRBJ1-1|15|TRBV4-1|-|-
TGCGCCAGCAGCCAAGTCCAGGGCTGGGGAACTGAAGCTTTCTTT
CASSQVQGWGTEAFF
>TRBJ2-7|14|TRBV6-5|-|-
TGTGCCAGCAGTCACGGGGCAGGGGAATACGAGCAGTACTTC
CASSHGAGEYEQYF
>TRBJ2-3|15|TRBV5-6|TRBD1|-
TGTGCCAGCAGCGGGACAGGGAGCGGGGCAGATACGCAGTATTTT
CASSGTGSGADTQYF
>TRBJ1-1|15|TRBV28|-|-
TGTGCCAGCTGGCCCAGAGGCGGTCGGGGCACTGAAGCTTTCTTT
CASWPRGGRGTEAFF
>TRBJ2-7|13|TRBV6-5|-|-
TGTGCCAGCCAGACACAGGGATACTACGAGCAGTACTTC
CASQTQGYYEQYF
>TRBJ1-4|14|TRBV5-1|-|once
TGCGCCAGCAGCTTGGCCAGGGGAGATGAAAAACTGTTTTTT
CASSLARGDEKLFF
>TRBJ2-1|16|TRBV19|TRBD2|-
TGTGCCAGCCAAGCCTTTTTAGCGGGGGGACGAAATGAGCAGTTCTTC
CASQAFLAGGRNEQFF
>TRBJ1-5|15|TRBV10-3|-|-
TGTGCCATCAGCGCTCGCGATGGTAGCAATCAGCCCCAGCATTTT
CAISARDGSNQPQHF
>TRBJ1-2|15|TRBV5-1|-|-
TGCGCCAGCAGCTTGGGTAGGGAGCTCGGGGGAGGCTACACCTTC
CASSLGRELGGGYTF
>TRBJ1-1|14|TRBV18|-|once
TGTGCCAGCTCACCACAGGGGATGAACACTGAAGCTTTCTTT
CASSPQGMNTEAFF
>TRBJ1-2|16|TRBV7-2|TRBD1|-
TGTGCCAGCAGCTTAAGATTAGGACAGGGGGCGGAAGGCTACACCTTC
CASSLRLGQGAEGYTF
>TRBJ2-3|15|TRBV27|TRBD1|once
TGTGCCAGCAGCGCCGGGACAGCGAACACAGATACGCAGTATTTT
CASSAGTANTDTQYF
>TRBJ2-5|15|TRBV9|TRBD2|-
TGTGCCAGCAGCGTTTTAGCGGGGGCCCAAGAGACCCAGTACTTC
CASSVLAGAQETQYF
>TRBJ1-2|14|TRBV28|-|-
TGTGCCAGCAGTCCCATAGACAGGTACTATGGCTACACCTTC
CASSPIDRYYGYTF
>TRBJ2-5|15|TRBV7-9|-|-
TGTGCCAGCAGCTTAATGGGCGGGGAAGTAGAGACCCAGTACTTC
CASSLMGGEVETQYF
>TRBJ1-5|14|TRBV27|TRBD1|-
TGTGCCAGCGGACGACAGGGGAACAATCAGCCCCAGCATTTT
CASGRQGNNQPQHF
>TRBJ1-1|15|TRBV5-5|TRBD1|few
TGTGCCAGCAGCTTATCTAGGGGGCTGGGTACTGAAGCTTTCTTT
CASSLSRGLGTEAFF
>TRBJ1-2|16|TRBV12-5|-|-
TGTGCTAGTGGTTTGGGAGGTCGGAGGGACGATGAAGGCTACACCTTC
CASGLGGRRDDEGYTF
>TRBJ1-6|17|TRBV9|TRBD1|-
TGTGCCAGCAGCCGGTTAACAGGGGGCGACACCAATTCACCCCTCCACTTT
CASSRLTGGDTNSPLHF
>TRBJ2-1|15|TRBV10-3|-|-
TGTGCCATCAGTGAATCGGGAGTAGCCCACAATGAGCAGTTCTTC
CAISESGVAHNEQFF
>TRBJ1-1|11|TRBV6-5|-|-
TGTGCCAGCAGTCAAAGCTTCGAAGCTTTCTTT
CASSQSFEAFF
>TRBJ2-7|14|TRBV5-5|-|-
TGTGCCAGCAGCTTGGCCGGCAGACAGAACGAGCAGTACTTC
CASSLAGRQNEQYF
>TRBJ2-1|15|TRBV11-2|-|once
TGTGCCAGCAGCTTTGTTACAGGAACGATCAATGAGCAGTTCTTC
CASSFVTGTINEQFF
>TRBJ1-1|14|TRBV28|-|-
TGTGCCAGCAGTCCGGGGGGAGTGAGCACTGAAGCTTTCTTT
CASSPGGVSTEAFF
>TRBJ2-1|19|TRBV18|TRBD2|-
TGTGCCAGCTCAACAGGACTAGCGGGAGGGGGGAGCTCCTACAATGAGCAGTTCTTC
CASSTGLAGGGSSYNEQFF
>TRBJ1-1|15|TRBV19|-|few
TGTGCCAGTATGGCCAACATTCTTGGGAACACTGAAGCTTTCTTT
CASMANILGNTEAFF
>TRBJ1-2|13|TRBV30|-|-
TGTGCCTCCGAGGTACTCACGGACTATGGCTACACCTTC
CASEVLTDYGYTF
>TRBJ2-5|15|TRBV5-1|TRBD2|-
TGCGCCAGCAGCTTGTCCGGGACTAACCAAGAGACCCAGTACTTC
CASSLSGTNQETQYF
>TRBJ1-2|13|TRBV27|TRBD1|-
TGTGCCAGCAGTTTGGAGGGGGCGGAGGGCTACACCTTC
CASSLEGAEGYTF
>TRBJ2-1|15|TRBV7-2|TRBD2|-
TGTGCCAGCAGCTTAATCGGGGGGTCCCTCGGGGAGCAGTTCTTC
CASSLIGGSLGEQFF
>TRBJ1-6|16|TRBV10-3|TRBD1|-
TGTGCCATCAGCTACGGACAGGGGTCCTATAATTCACCCCTCCACTTT
CAISYGQGSYNSPLHF
>TRBJ2-5|15|TRBV4-1|-|few
TGCGCCAGCAGCCAAGAAACCCCTAGCCGGGAGACCCAGTACTTC
CASSQETPSRETQYF
>TRBJ1-1|16|TRBV6-6|-|-
TGTGCCAGCAGCAAGCCCCCGACACAAATGAACACTGAAGCTTTCTTT
CASSKPPTQMNTEAFF
>TRBJ2-1|15|TRBV27|TRBD2|-
TGTGCCAGCAGCTCCCGGACTAGGCCCATCCATGAGCAGTTCTTC
CASSSRTRPIHEQFF
>TRBJ2-2|18|TRBV3-1/TRBV3-2|-|-
TGTGCCAGCAGCCAAGTTAAGGAGTTAACGGGAGAAGCCGGGGAGCTGTTTTTT
CASSQVKELTGEAGELFF
>TRBJ1-1|14|TRBV7-8|-|-
TGTGCCAGCAGCCCTAGAGAAACTGAACGGGTAGCTTTCTTT
CASSPRETERVAFF
>TRBJ1-5|15|TRBV27|-|-
TGTGCCAGCAGTTACCGGGGGATTAGCAATCAGCCCCAGCATTTT
CASSYRGISNQPQHF
>TRBJ1-3|14|TRBV6-5|-|-
TGTGCCAGCAGTTACGGACATGAGGGAAACACCATATATTTT
CASSYGHEGNTIYF
>TRBJ1-2|14|TRBV6-5|-|-
TGTGCCAGCAGTTACAGCTTACCGAGCGTTGGCTACACCTTC
CASSYSLPSVGYTF
>TRBJ2-7|19|TRBV5-1|-|-
TGCGCCAGCAGCTTGGTCGACGGGTTCGGGAGCGGTTACTCCTACGAGCAGTACTTC
CASSLVDGFGSGYSYEQYF
>TRBJ1-1|14|TRBV28|-|-
TGTGCCAGCAGTTTCTCTGACAGGAACACTGAAGCTTTCTTT
CASSFSDRNTEAFF
>TRBJ2-7|12|TRBV12-3/TRBV12-4|-|-
TGTGCCAGCAGTGTTCAGGGGCTCGAGCAGTACTTC
CASSVQGLEQYF
>TRBJ1-5|14|TRBV11-2|-|-
TGTGCCAGCAGCTTAGATCGGGGGTCCCAGCCCCAGCATTTT
CASSLDRGSQPQHF
>TRBJ1-2|14|TRBV3-1/TRBV3-2|-|-
TGTGCCAGCAGCCAGGAGCGACAGCTCTATGGCTACACCTTC
CASSQERQLYGYTF
>TRBJ2-1|16|TRBV29-1|TRBD2|-
TGCAGCGCCGAGGGGACTAGCGGGAGTGGTTACAATGAGCAGTTCTTC
CSAEGTSGSGYNEQFF
>TRBJ1-5|15|TRBV18|TRBD1|-
TGTGCCAGCTCACTCGGACAGGGGGTAAATCAGCCCCAGCATTTT
CASSLGQGVNQPQHF
>TRBJ2-7|12|TRBV19|-|-
TGTGCCAGTAGTGGACAAACCGACGAGCAGTACTTC
CASSGQTDEQYF
>TRBJ1-1|19|TRBV14|TRBD1|-
TGTGCCAGCAGCCAAGAAACACCGACAGGGGCGTACATGAACACTGAAGCTTTCTTT
CASSQETPTGAYMNTEAFF